The present T cell receptor (beta chain) was sequenced within a study of blood T cell repertoires in COVID-19. About the study: Samples came from the United States, Italy and Spain, spanning acute and convalescent COVID-19.

The V end lost 3 bases, the J end lost 4 bases, and 15 bases lay between the germline ends. This CDR3 is built from 14 residues. CDR1 is SQVTM and CDR2 is ANQGSEA in the germline V gene. Repertoires were generated with immunoSEQ multiplex PCR, while TCRdb's copy carries only in-frame clones and drops some. Of over 200,000 clones listed, 70% to 90% were seen once; the top ten hold 11%. This sequence was found in a man under 40 who had recovered from COVID-19. The sequenced sample consisted of PBMCs or T cells enriched from blood (not recorded which). This chain joins TRBV29-1 and TRBJ1-1; D is undetermined. The CDR3 region is CSVDPRLGSTEAFF. CDR3 nucleotide sequence: TGCAGCGTTGATCCAAGACTGGGGAGCACTGAAGCTTTCTTT.